The clone carrying this T cell receptor (beta chain) was counted once. The data were taken from a study of blood T cell repertoires in COVID-19. Repertoires were generated with immunoSEQ multiplex PCR, while TCRdb's copy carries only in-frame clones and drops some. The sample contains approximately 290,000 clones, approximately 90% of which appear only once. CDR3 length: 12 residues. V dropped 4 bases and J dropped 7 bases, with 5 bases sitting between them. CDR1 and CDR2 from the germline V gene are MGHDK and SYGVNS. The specimen sequenced was peripheral blood. The TCR sequence derives from a woman aged 30 to 39 with COVID-19, enrolled during active disease. This sequence joins TRBV25-1 and TRBJ1-6; no firm D call. The DNA for the CDR3 is TGTGCCAGCAGTGCGGGGAATTCACCCCTCCACTTT. Protein product: CASSAGNSPLHF.